This paragraph covers one T cell receptor (beta chain) sequence. The assay was immunoSEQ multiplex PCR, and TCRdb's table has in-frame clones only and misses some. The sample consists of hundreds of thousands of clones, 85% of them appearing once. This entry comes from a study of blood T cell repertoires in COVID-19. Across the study: From T cells, B-cell-depleted T cells, or PBMCs came the material, which was cDNA or gDNA.

The CDR3 has 15 amino acids. Germline values: CDR1 GTSNPN, CDR2 SVGIG (reference sequence). Trimming cost V 1 base and J 8 bases; bases outside gene matches: 11. The sequenced sample consisted of PBMCs or T cells enriched from blood (not recorded which). The rearrangement uses TRBV30 and TRBJ2-1; the match to TRBD2 covers 7 bases. The TCR originated in a young woman who had been exposed to COVID-19. The CDR3: CAWSGGTTMAHEQFF. The CDR3 bases are TGTGCCTGGAGTGGCGGGACTACGATGGCGCATGAGCAGTTCTTC. The full variable domain, in which reference TRBV30 and TRBJ2-1 provide the parts outside the CDR3, is SQTIHQWPATLVQPVGSPLSLECTVEGTSNPNLYWYRQAAGRGLQLLFYSVGIGQISSEVPQNLSASRPQDRQFILSSKKLLLSDSGFYLCAWSGGTTMAHEQFFGPGTRLTVL.